Listed here is a single TCR beta chain. Its antigen is not known. This CDR3 has 15 residues. CDR1 is SNHLY, CDR2 FYNNEI, per germline. The junction had 11 bases not matched to a gene; V was cut back by 6 bases and J by 7 bases. The data were obtained in a study of cytomegalovirus exposure and HLA in healthy donors. About the study: Some 77 million unique TCRs from HLA-typed donors were held in an early release of data.

It was with 60 Vbeta and 13 Jbeta primers that the PCR ran. Data came from immunoSEQ multiplex PCR; TCRdb stores just in-frame clones and leaves some out. The table has under 200,000 clones, roughly 88% seen once; the top ten hold 6.4%. Study-level points and caveats: The study had only CMV serostatus as immune exposure information. It was in a later analysis that TCR association rates were seen to vary by HLA locus, highest for DRB1 and lowest for HLA-C.

The chain joins TRBV2 to TRBJ2-1, with 8 nucleotides matching TRBD2. The specimen sequenced was PBMCs. The clonotype comes from a man aged 50-59 years in good health and CMV-seropositive. CDR3 sequence (DNA): TGTGCCAGCAGCTCCATGTCGGGGGGGCCGAATGAGCAGTTCTTC. It codes for CASSSMSGGPNEQFF.